A selection of T cell receptor beta chains follows, all from one sample in a study of CD8+ T cells in alopecia areata. TCRdb's copy holds only in-frame clones and misses some; the assay was immunoSEQ multiplex PCR. The sample shows roughly 200,000 clones, approximately 53% of them seen only once. Sample: CD8+ T cells sorted from blood, taken at week 24, from a patient treated with tofacitinib. The source of these receptors is a human donor with alopecia areata. The CDR3 runs from the conserved cysteine through the conserved F or W. D genes are given only for firm matches. Size is omitted from some rows. Given values are once, few, many or a class for expanded clones.

-	TRBV7-9	13	-	TRBJ1-1	CASSFSGTHEAFF	TGTGCCAGCAGCTTTTCCGGGACACACGAAGCTTTCTTT
TRBD1	TRBV4-3	15	-	TRBJ1-5	CASSPYRDSGQPQHF	TGCGCCAGCAGCCCTTACCGGGACAGCGGTCAGCCCCAGCATTTT
TRBD1	TRBV23-1	12	-	TRBJ1-1	CASGDRDTEAFF	TGCGCCAGCGGAGACAGGGACACTGAAGCTTTCTTT
-	TRBV2	14	-	TRBJ1-1	CATLGGARVTEAFF	TGTGCCACCCTAGGGGGGGCGCGGGTCACTGAAGCTTTCTTT
TRBD1	TRBV4-1	17	-	TRBJ1-2	CASSQDGATGWPYGYTF	TGCGCCAGCAGCCAAGATGGAGCGACAGGGTGGCCCTATGGCTACACCTTC
TRBD1	TRBV29-1	13	few	TRBJ2-7	CSVIPTGGYEQYF	TGCAGCGTTATCCCGACAGGGGGCTACGAGCAGTACTTC
-	TRBV25-1	13	-	TRBJ1-4	CASSEGASEKLFF	TGTGCCAGCAGTGAGGGGGCGAGTGAAAAACTGTTTTTT
-	TRBV6-4	16	few	TRBJ1-6	CASSYPRAETNSPLHF	TGTGCCAGCAGTTACCCCCGTGCGGAGACAAATTCACCCCTCCACTTT
-	TRBV29-1	11	few	TRBJ2-7	CSVGSVYEQYF	TGCAGCGTGGGGTCGGTCTACGAGCAGTACTTC
-	TRBV30	13	-	TRBJ1-4	CAFGGLFNEKLFF	TGTGCCTTTGGGGGGTTATTTAATGAAAAACTGTTTTTT
-	TRBV5-4	14	-	TRBJ2-4	CAISIWEAKNIQYF	TGTGCCATCTCTATCTGGGAAGCCAAAAACATTCAGTACTTC
-	TRBV30	12	-	TRBJ1-1	CAWVGGDTEAFF	TGTGCCTGGGTCGGGGGGGACACTGAAGCTTTCTTT
-	TRBV27	14	-	TRBJ2-7	CASSLTPNIYEQYF	TGTGCCAGCAGTTTAACCCCGAATATCTACGAGCAGTACTTC
-	TRBV5-1	15	few	TRBJ2-7	CASSPGRGESYEQYF	TGCGCCAGCAGCCCGGGGAGAGGGGAGTCCTACGAGCAGTACTTC
-	TRBV30	14	-	TRBJ1-2	CAWLPYDVDYGYTF	TGTGCCTGGCTACCTTACGACGTTGACTATGGCTACACCTTC
TRBD1	TRBV25-1	15	-	TRBJ1-6	CASSTGQARESPLHF	TGTGCCAGCAGTACGGGACAGGCCCGTGAATCACCCCTCCACTTT
-	TRBV7-9	14	-	TRBJ2-3	CASSKSGDTDTQYF	TGTGCCAGCAGCAAATCAGGGGACACAGATACGCAGTATTTT
-	TRBV29-1	11	-	TRBJ1-2	CSVIRDVVYTF	TGCAGCGTCATCCGGGACGTCGTCTACACCTTC
-	TRBV7-9	16	-	TRBJ1-2	CASSPANWAGGYGYTF	TGTGCCAGCAGCCCAGCGAATTGGGCTGGAGGCTATGGCTACACCTTC
TRBD2	TRBV5-6	15	-	TRBJ2-3	CASSTSGGITDTQYF	TGTGCCAGCAGTACCAGCGGGGGGATCACAGATACGCAGTATTTT
TRBD1	TRBV4-3	16	-	TRBJ2-1	CASSQDLPGTGNEQFF	TGCGCCAGCAGCCAAGATCTTCCCGGGACAGGGAATGAGCAGTTCTTC
-	TRBV2	14	-	TRBJ2-1	CASTRLGGGNEQFF	TGTGCCAGCACTAGATTGGGGGGTGGGAATGAGCAGTTCTTC